This TCR beta chain comes out of a study of blood T cell repertoires in COVID-19. About the study: Specimens from acute and convalescent COVID-19 originated in the United States, Italy and Spain.

CDR3 size: 13 residues. V was shortened by 2 bases and J by 5 bases, with 9 bases between the two germline ends. From germline, CDR1 is SGHTA and CDR2 FQGNSA. This table comes from immunoSEQ multiplex PCR, and its TCRdb copy is limited to in-frame clones, with some not included. The data contain roughly 240,000 clones, around 86% of them singletons. Participants' reported clinical history set cohort assignment. Symptom resolution, clearance, or two negative PCRs marked donors in Cohort 3 as recovered. Sequences were obtained from PBMCs or T cells enriched from blood (not recorded which). This sequence originates from a woman between 50 and 59 years old who had recovered from COVID-19. V gene TRBV7-2 combines with J gene TRBJ1-1; D remains unclear. As DNA, the CDR3 is TGTGCCAGCAGCTTAACGGGGTATACTGAAGCTTTCTTT. Translation: CASSLTGYTEAFF.